Listed below are T cell receptor beta chains from one sample, sequenced in a study of shared clonotypes between healthy human individuals. The data were produced by immunoSEQ multiplex PCR, yet TCRdb's version contains in-frame clones alone and is incomplete. The sample has roughly 2 million clones; roughly 94% are singletons. The sequencing input was naive CD4+ T cells sorted from blood. Receptors were obtained from a man aged 18 to 29 in good health. Both conserved end residues are trimmed from each CDR3. Fields, in order: V gene, J gene, CDR3 protein.

TRBV30,TRBJ1-4,AWNSWDRVNEKLF
TRBV9,TRBJ2-5,ASSSGLAFQETQY
TRBV27,TRBJ2-3,ASSFSRGTDTQY
TRBV6-5,TRBJ1-3,ASSYANSGNTIY
TRBV7-2,TRBJ2-1,ASSFYGPYNEQF
TRBV28,TRBJ1-5,ASFPRDRSNQPQH
TRBV29-1,TRBJ2-2,SVQPTNTGELF
TRBV7-8,TRBJ2-7,ASRTGAGNEQY
TRBV28,TRBJ2-7,ASTGTGSDEQY
TRBV9,TRBJ2-7,ASSVGGAAGLSYEQY
TRBV19,TRBJ2-5,ASSRVLQETQY
TRBV19,TRBJ2-7,ASSRGTAYEQY
TRBV29-1,TRBJ1-4,SASGTGDEKLF
TRBV30,TRBJ1-2,AWSVWGQQGGYT
TRBV4-1,TRBJ2-1,ATEGGNEQF
TRBV30,TRBJ2-4,AWSVGGQGAKNIQY
TRBV14,TRBJ1-2,ASSQDTGGYDYGYT
TRBV5-1,TRBJ1-1,ASSLMGSNTEAF
TRBV7-2,TRBJ1-2,ASSTQGIGYGYT
TRBV2,TRBJ2-7,ASSFNRDRTYEQY
TRBV11-2,TRBJ1-1,ASSLVGTVNTEAF
TRBV2,TRBJ2-7,ASRGNDYEQY